This TCR beta chain comes out of a study of molecular identifiers for immune sequencing clone quantification. Background on the study: Replicate experiments took RNA from around 18,000 or 91,000 naive CD8 cells, divided it five ways and sequenced four. Study-wide results and caveats: Reportedly, one cell's Jurkat TCR RNA was detected within 1,100,000 naive CD8 cells.

V was cut by 6 bases and J by 3 bases, with 11 bases left in between. The CDR3 spans 12 residues. The V gene's germline CDR1 is DFQATT and CDR2 SNEGSKA (reference sequence). Source material for naive CD8 libraries was about 17,000 to 1,100,000 sorted cells, with 10%, 30% or 50% RNA. Previously described methods and listed TCR primers were used for bulk TCR libraries. A single record per CDR3 protein comes from TCRdb applying MiXCR to the PCR reads. The sample shows roughly 100,000 distinct CDR3 sequences, about 35% of them seen only once. This clonotype was picked up a small number of times. Its antigen is still unknown.

Sequenced sample: naive CD8+ T cells from blood, with Jurkat cell RNA spiked in. Indicated subset: FACS-sorted CD8+CD4-CCR7+CD45RA+ naive T cells. The receptor was isolated from a human donor in good health. Some libraries in this study had Jurkat cell RNA spiked in. This rearrangement joins TRBV20-1 to TRBJ2-5; the D call may be TRBD1 or TRBD2 (5 bases each). CDR3 coding DNA: TGCAGTGCAGGGACGGAGGAAGAGACCCAGTACTTC. Its translation is CSAGTEEETQYF.